The 16 T cell receptor beta chains in this list originate from one sample, sequenced in a study of cytomegalovirus exposure and HLA in healthy donors. PCR primers comprised 60 Vbeta and 13 Jbeta primers. Produced via immunoSEQ multiplex PCR; TCRdb's table is partial and in-frame only. The sample contains about 250,000 clones, around 90% of which appear only once. Sample: PBMCs. All receptors come from a girl aged 2-9 years in good health and CMV-seronegative.

The chain links TRBV4-2 to TRBJ2-7; 9 nucleotides line up with TRBD1. The CDR3 spans 14 residues. CDR1 is LGHNA, CDR2 YNFKEQ, per germline. V lost 1 base, J lost 4 bases, and 2 bases stayed unmatched. The CDR3 reads CASSQGTGVYEQYF. CDR3 nucleotides: TGTGCCAGCAGCCAAGGGACAGGGGTGTACGAGCAGTACTTC.

The V call is TRBV4-2, the J call TRBJ2-7; 8 nucleotides agree with TRBD2. Germline V gives CDR1 LGHNA, CDR2 YNFKEQ. Unmatched junction bases numbered 4, after V lost 3 bases and J lost 0 bases. The CDR3 consists of 15 residues. The CDR3 region has the DNA TGTGCCAGCAGCCACACTAGCGGACCCTCCTACGAGCAGTACTTC. This encodes CASSHTSGPSYEQYF.

CDR3 loop: CASSLGGQQNIPQHF. CDR3 coding DNA: TGTGCCAGCAGCTTAGGAGGGCAGCAGAATATTCCCCAGCATTTT. The genes are TRBV7-3 and TRBJ1-5; D is undetermined. The CDR3 loop spans 15 amino acids. Germline CDR1 reads SGHTA; CDR2 reads FQGTGA. The V and J ends lost 2 bases and 10 bases respectively, with 18 bases between them.

The V gene is TRBV10-3, the J gene TRBJ1-2, with D hard to call. The ends were cut back, 3 bases at V and 6 bases at J, with 8 bases in the middle. CDR1 and CDR2 (germline): ENHRY, SYGVKD. CDR3 length: 12 amino acids. In DNA, the CDR3 is TGTGCCATCAGTGAATCGGGGAATGGCTACACCTTC. Translating gives CAISESGNGYTF.

J is TRBJ1-1 and V is TRBV11-2, with D perhaps matching TRBD1 (6 bases). Trimming removed 1 base at V and 7 bases at J, with 25 bases between. Per the germline V gene, CDR1 is SGHAT and CDR2 is FQNNGV. The length of the CDR3 is 18 residues. CDR3 loop: CASSLVLGGGGVRSEAFF. The DNA for the CDR3 is TGTGCCAGCAGCTTAGTACTCGGGGGGGGCGGGGTGCGGAGTGAAGCTTTCTTT.

As for this clone: A junction boundary mismatches the germline segment, possibly from a read error. The CDR3 is CASSLASGLAGGPKDTQYF. The CDR3, as DNA: TGTGCCAGCAGCCTAGCGTCGGGACTAGCGGGAGGTCCAAAAGATACGCAGTATTTT. The chain uses TRBV7-2 and TRBJ2-3; TRBD2 matches at 15 bases. Germline V gives CDR1 SGHTA, CDR2 FQGNSA. The CDR3 sequence is 19 residues long.

The V and J genes are TRBV21-1 and TRBJ2-5; the table's D call TRBD1 went unverified against the DNA. TRBV21-1 is a pseudogene segment. CDR3 length equals 15 residues. CDR3 protein: CASSNPGTAQETQYF. CDR3 nucleotide sequence: TGTGCCAGCAGCAACCCTGGGACAGCACAAGAGACCCAGTACTTC.

The rearrangement joins TRBV7-8 to TRBJ2-3; TRBD2 is a possible D gene (6 bases). Trimming left V 5 bases short and J 5 bases short, with 20 bases between. The CDR3 sequence is 16 residues long. Germline V gene sequence: CDR1 SGHVS, CDR2 FQNEAQ. DNA for the CDR3: TGTGCCAGCAGCCTCCTAGCTTTCGGGGGTGGAGATACGCAGTATTTT. Its protein product is CASSLLAFGGGDTQYF.

The CDR3 DNA reads TGTGCCAGCAGCCCCGAGCGAGGGCTTCCCCACTATGGCTACACCTTC. Encoded protein: CASSPERGLPHYGYTF. J is TRBJ1-2 and V is TRBV7-9; no clear D. CDR3 length: 16 residues. Per germline, CDR1 SEHNR and CDR2 FQNEAQ (reference sequence). Trimming stripped 5 bases from V and 3 bases from J, with 19 bases between.

J is TRBJ2-5 and V is TRBV4-1; TRBD2 matches 11 bases. Trimming cost V 2 bases and J 1 base; bases outside gene matches: 6. The CDR3 runs to 17 residues. Germline V gives CDR1 MGHRA, CDR2 YSYEKL. The DNA of the CDR3 is TGCGCCAGCAGCCAATCCCCGACTAGCGGGGTCCAAGAGACCCAGTACTTC. Translating gives CASSQSPTSGVQETQYF.

CDR3 residues: CSVLGRNTEAFF. The CDR3 nucleotides are TGCAGCGTTCTGGGGAGAAACACTGAAGCTTTCTTT. The rearrangement links TRBV29-1 to TRBJ1-1; D unclear. The CDR3 is 12 amino acids. Germline CDR1 SQVTM, CDR2 ANQGSEA. Trimming took 5 bases from V and 2 from J, leaving 9 bases between them.

This chain joins TRBV9 and TRBJ2-7, with TRBD2 as a possible D gene (6 bases). CDR3 length: 13 amino acids. Germline V gene lookup returns CDR1 SGDLS and CDR2 YYNGEE. V shed 0 bases and J shed 2 bases, with 6 bases lying between them. CDR3 sequence reads: CASSVAGAYEQYF. For the CDR3, the DNA is TGTGCCAGCAGCGTAGCGGGGGCCTACGAGCAGTACTTC.

This clone was seen a few times. The chain has TRBV10-2 and TRBJ2-3; no clear D gene. The CDR3 loop spans 12 amino acids. Per the germline V gene, CDR1 is WSHSY and CDR2 is SAAADI. The V gene lost 10 bases and the J gene lost 0 bases, with 8 bases spanning the gap. For the CDR3, the DNA is TGCGCCACGAGGCCTAGCACAGATACGCAGTATTTT. Its protein product is CATRPSTDTQYF.

The rearrangement uses TRBV4-2 and TRBJ2-1, with TRBD2 matching over 10 bases. V shed 0 bases and J 7 bases; nucleotides not matched to a gene: 9. Germline V gene sequence: CDR1 LGHNA, CDR2 YNFKEQ. The length of the CDR3 is 17 residues. CDR3 nucleotides: TGTGCCAGCAGCCAAGATCTTAGACTAGCGGGCCTTAATGAGCAGTTCTTC. This codes for CASSQDLRLAGLNEQFF.

The genes are TRBV7-2 and TRBJ1-4; 7 bases fit TRBD1. The CDR3 runs to 14 residues. Germline V gene data show CDR1 as SGHTA and CDR2 as FQGNSA. J gave up 6 bases and V 2 bases, and 3 bases lay outside the gene matches. DNA for the CDR3: TGTGCCAGCAGCTTACAGGGGGGATATGAAAAACTGTTTTTT. Translated, it gives CASSLQGGYEKLFF.

V gene TRBV7-6 combines with J gene TRBJ2-3, with TRBD2 matching over 11 bases. Per germline, CDR1 SGHVS and CDR2 FNYEAQ. This CDR3 has 16 residues. V dropped 4 bases and J dropped 6; count of bases not matched to a gene: 9. For the CDR3, the DNA is TGTGCCAGCAGCTATACTAGGTCTAGCGGGGGGGATACGCAGTATTTT. Translation gives CASSYTRSSGGDTQYF. The variable domain in full, with the rest retrieved from reference TRBV7-6 and TRBJ2-3, is GAGVSQSPRYKVTKRGQDVALRCDPISGHVSLYWYRQALGQGPEFLTYFNYEAQQDKSGLPNDRFSAERPEGSISTLTIQRTEQRDSAMYRCASSYTRSSGGDTQYFGPGTRLTVL.